This T cell receptor (beta chain) was profiled in a study of CD8 T cells in ankylosing spondylitis. Study results and limitations: Clones linked with disease were CD8+ and fairly uncommon in the peripheral blood. Reports of some motif variants in reactive arthritis synovial fluid and blood predate this one. What seemed typical of ankylosing spondylitis blood was a TCR beta motif built from under 10 highly homologous variants.

V was cut by 1 base and J by 5 bases, with 13 bases left in between. This CDR3 region has 15 residues. CDR1 SEHNR and CDR2 FQNEAQ come from the germline V gene (reference sequence). TCRdb used MiXCR to reprocess the 5' RACE reads, holding one entry per CDR3 protein. There are about 270,000 distinct CDR3 sequences in the sample; roughly 32% occur only once, and around 4% lies in the top ten. Concerning this clonotype itself: The antigen remains unidentified.

Input material: blood, either unsorted or a sorted T cell fraction (not recorded which). This chain links TRBV7-9 with TRBJ2-3; the D gene is possibly TRBD2 (6 bases). The origin of this receptor is a male donor with ankylosing spondylitis or in good health (not recorded which). CDR3 residues: CASSLGGVSGDTQYF. The CDR3, as DNA: TGTGCCAGCAGCTTAGGGGGGGTGTCGGGAGATACGCAGTATTTT.